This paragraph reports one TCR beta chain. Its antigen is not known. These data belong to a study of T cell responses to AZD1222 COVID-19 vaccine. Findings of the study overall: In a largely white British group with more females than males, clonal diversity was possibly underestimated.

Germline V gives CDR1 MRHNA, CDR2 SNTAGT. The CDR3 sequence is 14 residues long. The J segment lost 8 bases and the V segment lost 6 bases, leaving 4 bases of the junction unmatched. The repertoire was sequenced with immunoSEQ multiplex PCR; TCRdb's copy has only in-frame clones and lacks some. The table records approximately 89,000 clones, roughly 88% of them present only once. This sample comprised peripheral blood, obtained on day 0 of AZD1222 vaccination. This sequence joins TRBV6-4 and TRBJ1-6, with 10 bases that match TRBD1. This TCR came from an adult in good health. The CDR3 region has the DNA TGTGCCAGCAGGGGGACAGGGGTGGATTCACCCCTCCACTTT. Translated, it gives CASRGTGVDSPLHF.